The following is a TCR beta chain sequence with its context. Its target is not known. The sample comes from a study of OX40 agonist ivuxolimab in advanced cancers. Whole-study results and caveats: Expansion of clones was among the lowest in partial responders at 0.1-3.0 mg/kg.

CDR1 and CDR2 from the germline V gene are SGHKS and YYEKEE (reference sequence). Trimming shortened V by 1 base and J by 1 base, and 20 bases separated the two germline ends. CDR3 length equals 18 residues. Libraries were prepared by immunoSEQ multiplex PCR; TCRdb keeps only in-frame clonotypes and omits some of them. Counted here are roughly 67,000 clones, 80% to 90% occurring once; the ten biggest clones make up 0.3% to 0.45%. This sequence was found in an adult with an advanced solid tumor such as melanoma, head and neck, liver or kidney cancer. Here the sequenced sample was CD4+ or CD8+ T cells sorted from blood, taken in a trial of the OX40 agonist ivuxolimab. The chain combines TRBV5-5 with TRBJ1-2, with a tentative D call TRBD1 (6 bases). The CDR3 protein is CASSLIGGATANNYGYTF. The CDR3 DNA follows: TGTGCCAGCAGCTTGATCGGGGGGGCGACTGCTAATAACTATGGCTACACCTTC.